This TCR beta chain was retrieved from a study of glioma-infiltrating T cells after dendritic cell vaccination. Primers: 60 V beta forward and 13 J beta reverse. The protocol was immunoSEQ multiplex PCR, while the TCRdb copy is restricted to in-frame clones and leaves out a portion. This sample has about 49,000 clones, with 85% found just once. The CDR3 loop spans 12 amino acids. Germline CDR1 reads SGHDN; CDR2 reads FVKESK. Trimming cost V 6 bases and J 7 bases, with 12 bases left between them. The chain recombines TRBV14 with TRBJ1-1; unclear D gene. The receptor was derived from a human donor with glioblastoma. This specimen consisted of blood, obtained before dendritic cell vaccination. The CDR3 DNA is TGTGCCAGCAGTCACAGACAATTTGAAGCTTTCTTT. Protein product: CASSHRQFEAFF.